Included here is one T cell receptor (beta chain) sequence, with context. Its matching antigen is unknown. This entry belongs to a study of blood T cells in healthy people across ages. Combining a sample-barcoded 5' primer with a J-beta primer mix, a second PCR ran for roughly 7 to 11 cycles. The template-switch adaptor was a 5' adaptor with 12 random nucleotides. It tagged each cDNA molecule. All samples gave at least 2.5 million CDR3-containing paired-end reads. In TCRdb, the 5' RACE reads were re-called with MiXCR into one record per CDR3 protein. The data show under 800,000 distinct CDR3 sequences, roughly 43% seen once. Overall study results and limits: Versus aged donors, long-lived donors had higher diversity and more naive CD4+ cells. Shifts in expanded clonotypes may have been confounded by donor CMV status, which was unknown.

V shed 4 bases, J shed 0 bases, and the junction held 6 bases outside the gene matches. Germline V lookup: CDR1 SEHNR, CDR2 FQNEAQ (reference sequence). There are 16 residues in the CDR3. The rearrangement uses TRBV7-9 and TRBJ1-5; 7 positions match TRBD1. The clonotype originates from an older woman in good health. Specimen: blood. CDR3 region: CASSSATGNSNQPQHF. The CDR3 coding sequence is TGTGCCAGCAGCTCAGCGACAGGGAATAGCAATCAGCCCCAGCATTTT.